The 9 T cell receptor beta chains below were found in one sample sequenced in a study of CD8 T cells in ankylosing spondylitis (dated by TCRdb to about 2017). The library was built by means of 5' RACE. Sequencing relied on an Illumina HiSeq 2500. TCRdb applied fastp at Q25 and MiXCR to the public reads, then kept only in-frame beta chains. Each CDR3 protein appears once, grouped with its most common genes and DNA. The sample data list 150,000 to 200,000 distinct CDR3 sequences, and roughly 20% of these were observed just once. Of the sample, 4.3% is held by the ten largest clones. Material: blood, either unsorted or a sorted T cell fraction (not recorded which). All receptors come from a male donor between 5 and 35 years old with ankylosing spondylitis or in good health (not recorded which). Donor details come from another sample of the same person, matched by shared clones.

This clonotype was picked up many times. This rearrangement joins TRBV29-1 to TRBJ2-1; the match to TRBD2 covers 10 bases. The CDR3 has 15 residues. Germline loops: CDR1 SQVTM, CDR2 ANQGSEA. Trimming took 4 bases from V and 9 from J; bases not matched to a gene: 12. For the CDR3, the DNA is TGCAGCGTTGCCTCTTTAGCGGGAGGCAATGGTGAGCAGTTCTTC. Translation gives CSVASLAGGNGEQFF.

In this sample, this clonotype turned up a few times. V is TRBV10-3 and J is TRBJ2-1, with D possibly being TRBD1 or TRBD2 (5 bases each). The CDR3 consists of 10 residues. V was shortened by 8 bases and J by 7 bases, with 6 bases between the two germline ends. Germline V gives CDR1 ENHRY, CDR2 SYGVKD. DNA of the CDR3: TGTGCCATCGGGGGTAATGAGCAGTTCTTC. It is translated as CAIGGNEQFF.

The V gene is TRBV24-1, the J gene TRBJ1-2; 9 nucleotides align to TRBD1. This CDR3 comprises 15 residues. Trimming cost V 4 bases and J 6 bases; bases outside gene matches: 8. The germline gives CDR1 KGHDR, CDR2 SFDVKD. CDR3 amino acids: CATSERTGEKNGYTF. The CDR3 region has the DNA TGTGCCACCAGTGAACGGACAGGGGAGAAGAATGGCTACACCTTC.

This clonotype was seen ten or more times. V and J are TRBV10-3 and TRBJ1-3; D gene ambiguous. The germline V gene has CDR1 ENHRY and CDR2 SYGVKD. This CDR3 contains 15 residues. V was pared by 0 bases and J by 0 bases, with 6 bases between. This CDR3 reads CAISESRDSGNTIYF. The CDR3 coding sequence is TGTGCCATCAGTGAGTCCAGAGACTCTGGAAACACCATATATTTT.

The rearrangement joins TRBV5-1 to TRBJ2-6; D uncertain. The CDR3 consists of 14 residues. Trimming removed 6 bases from V and 2 bases from J, with 9 bases in between. Germline V gene data show CDR1 as SGHRS and CDR2 as YFSETQ. This CDR3 reads CASNDGPGANVLTF. CDR3 in DNA: TGCGCCAGCAATGATGGACCTGGGGCCAACGTCCTGACTTTC.

As to this clonotype: A much larger clone differs from this one at a single base, so this may be a read error. Because the CDR3 is missing its conserved closing phenylalanine or tryptophan, this is likely a read error. The chain uses TRBV6-1 and TRBJ1-2, with TRBD1 identical over 7 bases. The J segment lost 7 bases and the V segment lost 0 bases, leaving 2 bases of the junction unmatched. The CDR3 is 13 amino acids. CDR1 MNHNS and CDR2 SASEGT come from the germline V gene. The CDR3 nucleotides read TGTGCCAGCAGTGAAGCAGACAGGGTTGGCTACACCTCC. Protein product: CASSEADRVGYTS.

There are a few counts of this clonotype. The CDR3 spells CSARDASGRASYNEQFF. The CDR3 bases are TGCAGTGCTAGAGATGCCAGCGGGAGGGCCAGCTACAATGAGCAGTTCTTC. The V gene is TRBV20-1, the J gene TRBJ2-1, with TRBD2 identical over 10 bases. The trim removed 0 bases at V and 3 bases at J, leaving 8 bases unmatched. Germline V gene data show CDR1 as DFQATT and CDR2 as SNEGSKA (reference sequence). The CDR3 contains 17 residues.

This clonotype was counted many times. The CDR3 reads CASSPGLAGVGQETQYF. Written as DNA, the CDR3 is TGTGCCAGCAGCCCCGGACTAGCGGGAGTAGGGCAAGAGACCCAGTACTTC. The rearrangement joins TRBV11-3 to TRBJ2-5; 13 bases fit TRBD2. The germline CDR1 and CDR2 sequences are SGHNT and YENEEA. Trimming removed 5 bases from V and 2 bases from J; junction bases left unmatched: 8. The CDR3 extends over 17 amino acids.

The table lists this clonotype with many counts. V and J are TRBV19 and TRBJ2-5; D call uncertain. This CDR3 is built from 13 residues. Germline V gene sequence: CDR1 LNHDA, CDR2 SQIVND (reference sequence). Trimming stripped 5 bases from V and 3 bases from J, with 10 bases between. In DNA, the CDR3 is TGTGCCAGTAGTTTGAGACTTGAAGAGACCCAGTACTTC. Protein: CASSLRLEETQYF.